These 11 T cell receptor beta chains came from one sample sequenced in a study of blood T cells in healthy people across ages. Then a second PCR, running about 6 to 11 cycles, was carried out with a sample-barcoded 5' primer and a J-beta primer mix. Each CDR3 protein gets one entry after TCRdb re-called the 5' RACE reads with MiXCR. Of almost 550,000 distinct CDR3 sequences in the sample, under 30% were seen once. These data are also associated with another study on T cells of mothers and their children.

The sample comprised blood. All receptors derive from a boy between 10 and 17 years old in good health.

The chain links TRBV4-1 to TRBJ2-5; a possible D gene is TRBD2 (6 bases). With 2 bases removed from V and 4 bases from J, the gap between germline ends came to 14 bases. The CDR3 runs 15 residues. Germline CDR1 is MGHRA and CDR2 is YSYEKL. The CDR3 nucleotides are TGCGCCAGCAGCCAAATGGCGGCGGGGCGAGAGACCCAGTACTTC. Encoded protein: CASSQMAAGRETQYF.

The J gene is TRBJ2-1, the V gene TRBV29-1; 7 bases agree with TRBD1. This CDR3 has 13 amino acids. V lost 5 bases to trimming and J lost 6 bases; unmatched junction nucleotides: 7. Germline V gene lookup returns CDR1 SQVTM and CDR2 ANQGSEA. CDR3 in amino acids: CSVNRGTGNEQFF. CDR3 nucleotides: TGCAGCGTTAACAGGGGTACGGGCAATGAGCAGTTCTTC.

This clonotype was detected a few times. The chain has TRBV3-1 and TRBJ2-3; TRBD1 matches 9 bases. The V segment lost 3 bases and the J segment 0 bases; nucleotides outside the gene matches: 7. The V gene's germline CDR1 is LGHDT and CDR2 YNNKEL (reference sequence). The CDR3 has 17 residues. CDR3 residues: CASSHLQGASSTDTQYF. The CDR3 region has the DNA TGTGCCAGCAGCCACTTACAGGGGGCATCTAGCACAGATACGCAGTATTTT.

In its sample, this clonotype was seen many times. This rearrangement joins TRBV7-2 to TRBJ2-1; TRBD2 aligns across 8 bases. CDR3 length equals 16 residues. Germline loops: CDR1 SGHTA, CDR2 FQGNSA. Trimming removed 0 bases from V and 4 bases from J; junction bases left unmatched: 5. CDR3 loop: CASSLASTSAYNEQFF. The CDR3 DNA reads as TGTGCCAGCAGCTTAGCGTCGACTAGCGCGTACAATGAGCAGTTCTTC.

This clonotype was picked up many times. The chain uses TRBV7-2 and TRBJ1-4; tentative D call: TRBD1 (6 bases). CDR3 length: 17 residues. The V gene's germline CDR1 is SGHTA and CDR2 FQGNSA. The V end lost 3 bases, the J end lost 3 bases, and 17 bases lay between the germline ends. CDR3 DNA sequence: TGTGCCAGCAGCTTCAGGGGCCGGGACCGGCCTAATGAAAAACTGTTTTTT. Its translation: CASSFRGRDRPNEKLFF.

The gene calls are TRBV27 and TRBJ1-2, with a tentative D call TRBD1 (5 bases). V lost 0 bases and J 4 bases, leaving 9 bases between the germline ends. Germline V lookup: CDR1 MNHEY, CDR2 SMNVEV (reference sequence). The CDR3 consists of 14 residues. This CDR3 is CASSLSSRGYGYTF. DNA of the CDR3: TGTGCCAGCAGTTTATCGTCAAGGGGCTATGGCTACACCTTC.

The gene calls are TRBV20-1 and TRBJ1-1; 7 bases map to TRBD1. The J segment lost 5 bases and the V segment lost 6 bases, leaving 12 bases of the junction unmatched. This CDR3 is built from 14 residues. CDR1 is DFQATT, CDR2 SNEGSKA, per germline (reference sequence). CDR3 loop: CSARPGTAGTEAFF. The CDR3 nucleotides are TGCAGTGCGAGACCGGGGACAGCGGGGACTGAAGCTTTCTTT.

There are a few counts of this clonotype. At one end, the junction sequence differs from germline, possibly due to a read error. The rearrangement uses TRBV28 and TRBJ2-6; D could derive from TRBD1 or TRBD2 (5 bases each). CDR1 MDHEN and CDR2 SYDVKM come from the germline V gene. The CDR3 is made up of 17 amino acids. CDR3 in amino acids: CTSSPAGASSGANVLTF. The DNA for the CDR3 is TGTACCAGCAGTCCTGCCGGGGCGAGCTCTGGGGCCAACGTCCTGACTTTC.

This chain links TRBV7-8 with TRBJ2-5, with 7 bases matching TRBD1. Trimming at V came to 5 bases and at J to 5 bases, leaving 8 bases not matched to a gene. The germline V gene encodes CDR1 SGHVS and CDR2 FQNEAQ. The CDR3 totals 14 residues. The CDR3 reads CASSPGQEVETQYF. In DNA, the CDR3 is TGTGCCAGCAGCCCCGGACAGGAAGTGGAGACCCAGTACTTC.

The sample holds many counts of this clonotype. The chain links TRBV28 to TRBJ2-5; 11 positions match TRBD1. CDR3 length equals 13 residues. Germline V gene data show CDR1 as MDHEN and CDR2 as SYDVKM. Trimming at V came to 6 bases and at J to 4 bases, leaving 1 base not matched to a gene. The CDR3 loop is CASRDRGLETQYF. DNA for the CDR3: TGTGCCAGCAGGGACAGGGGGCTAGAGACCCAGTACTTC.

The rearrangement links TRBV27 to TRBJ1-4, with D hard to call. The germline gives CDR1 MNHEY, CDR2 SMNVEV (reference sequence). V was cut by 5 bases and J by 0 bases, with 10 bases left in between. The CDR3 is 15 residues long. The CDR3 DNA follows: TGTGCCAGCAGTCCCTCGTATGCAACTAATGAAAAACTGTTTTTT. Translation gives CASSPSYATNEKLFF.